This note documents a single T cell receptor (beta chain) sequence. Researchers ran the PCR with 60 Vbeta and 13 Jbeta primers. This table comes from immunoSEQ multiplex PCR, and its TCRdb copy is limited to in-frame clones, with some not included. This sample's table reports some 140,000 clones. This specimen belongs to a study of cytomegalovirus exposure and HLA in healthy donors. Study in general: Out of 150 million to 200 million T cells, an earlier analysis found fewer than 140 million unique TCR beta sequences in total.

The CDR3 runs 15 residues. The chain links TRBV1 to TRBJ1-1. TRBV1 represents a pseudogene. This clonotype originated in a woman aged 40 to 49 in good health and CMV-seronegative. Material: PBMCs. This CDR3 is CTSSQDLRDYTEAFF. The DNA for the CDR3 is TGCACCAGCAGCCAAGATCTTAGAGATTACACTGAAGCTTTCTTT.